The clone carrying this T cell receptor beta chain was seen a few times. This entry is derived from a study of blood T cell repertoires in COVID-19. About the research overall: Sites across the United States, Italy and Spain contributed samples from acute and convalescent COVID-19. T cells, B-cell-depleted T cells, or PBMCs provided the cDNA or gDNA that served as material.

In germline, CDR1 is MNHEY, CDR2 SVGAGI. The CDR3 is 13 amino acids. Unmatched junction bases numbered 3, after V lost 6 bases and J lost 3 bases. Sequenced by immunoSEQ multiplex PCR; TCRdb stores in-frame clones only, minus some. Of 65,000 to 85,000 clones detected, more than 60% appear once; the ten largest clones hold approximately 15%. The V call is TRBV6-5, the J call TRBJ1-1; 8 nucleotides match TRBD1. Sequencing was done on a sample of peripheral blood. The receptor was derived from a human donor in a cohort sampled during active COVID-19. The CDR3 loop reads CASSQGAHTEAFF. The CDR3, as DNA: TGTGCCAGCAGCCAGGGGGCTCACACTGAAGCTTTCTTT.